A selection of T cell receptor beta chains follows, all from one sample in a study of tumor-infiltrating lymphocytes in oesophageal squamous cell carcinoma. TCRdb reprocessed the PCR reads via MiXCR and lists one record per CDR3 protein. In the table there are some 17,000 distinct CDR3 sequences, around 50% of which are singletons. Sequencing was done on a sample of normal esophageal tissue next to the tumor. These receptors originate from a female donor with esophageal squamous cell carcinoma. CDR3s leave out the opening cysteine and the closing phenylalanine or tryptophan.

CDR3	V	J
ASSLEQVTGELF	TRBV5-1	TRBJ2-2
ASSLRQDYEQY	TRBV7-8	NA
AIRSGDAIGYT	TRBV10-3	TRBJ1-2
AISESPTGGYQPQH	TRBV10-3	TRBJ1-5
ASSPEARSEELF	TRBV7-9	TRBJ2-2
ASSPGLTDTQY	TRBV18	TRBJ2-3
ASSHRTSGSGEQF	TRBV7-2	NA
ASSLKGGYNEQF	TRBV27	TRBJ2-1
ASSLDRGQPQH	TRBV7-2	TRBJ1-5
ASSPYSGRAGANVLT	TRBV7-6	TRBJ2-6
ASSYIGDEAF	TRBV6-6	TRBJ1-1
SANRVQETQY	TRBV20-1	TRBJ2-5
ASSSRLQMGYNEQF	TRBV7-9	TRBJ2-1
SVEDFGPSSGYT	TRBV29-1	TRBJ1-2
ASSEFHGGRGNEQF	TRBV10-1	TRBJ2-1
ASSIGRTNEQY	TRBV19	TRBJ2-5
ASSPSPGQAAQF	TRBV18	TRBJ2-1
ASSFALAPPYEQY	TRBV7-9	NA
ASSPPGRGVGTEAF	TRBV18	TRBJ1-1
ASSFLPRTVSGANVLT	TRBV7-2	NA
ASSLDIWGGQF	TRBV7-6	NA
ASSPAGGNYGYT	TRBV18	TRBJ1-2
ASSAQYTEAF	TRBV25-1	TRBJ1-1
ASNPPLAGGGNEQF	TRBV7-9	NA